This T cell receptor beta chain was sequenced in a study of vaccination and CD4 T cells after COVID-19. Treatment defined: roughly 11-day PBMC culture with coronavirus spike peptide pools or control peptides (ViraFEST assay). Positive PCR dates covered March to December 2020, before US Alpha, Beta and Delta variants. Peptide pools at roughly 11 ug/ml stimulated around 2 million PBMCs per well with approximately 9.1 IU/ml IL-2. The CDR3 is made up of 14 amino acids. V dropped 5 bases and J dropped 4 bases, with 12 bases sitting between them. CDR1 and CDR2 (germline): SGHTA, FQGNSA. This clonotype was counted a few times. Its specificity is unknown. Sequenced with the Oncomine TCR Beta short-read assay was DNA taken from cultured CD4+ T cells. Each CDR3 protein gets one entry after TCRdb re-called the PCR reads with MiXCR. The sample shows about 10,000 distinct CDR3 sequences, approximately 52% of them seen only once.

Specimen: CD4+ T cells from blood, cultured in vitro. V usage is TRBV7-2 and J usage is TRBJ1-5; no firm D call. The receptor's source is a human donor who had recovered from COVID-19. The CDR3: CASSPNLGNQPQHF. CDR3 bases: TGTGCCAGCAGCCCTAACTTGGGAAATCAGCCCCAGCATTTT. Variable domain in full (rest from reference TRBV7-2 and TRBJ1-5): GAGVSQSPSNKVTEKGKDVELRCDPISGHTALYWYRQSLGQGLEFLIYFQGNSAPDKSGLPSDRFSAERTGGSVSTLTIQRTQQEDSAVYLCASSPNLGNQPQHFGDGTRLSIL.